These 30 T cell receptor beta chains came from one sample sequenced in a study of tumor-infiltrating lymphocytes in localized non-small cell lung cancer. The protocol was immunoSEQ multiplex PCR, while the TCRdb copy is restricted to in-frame clones and leaves out a portion. The table has thousands of clones, 60% to 80% seen once. Specimen: uninvolved lung tissue not adjacent to the tumor. These receptors came from a human donor with non-small cell lung cancer.

This clone was observed a few times. The chain links TRBV28 to TRBJ2-2, with a tentative D call TRBD1 (5 bases). Germline V CDR1 and CDR2: MDHEN, SYDVKM. The CDR3 covers 14 residues. Trimming cost V 7 bases and J 1 base, with 10 bases left between them. The CDR3 loop is CASNMDMNTGELFF. CDR3 DNA: TGTGCCAGCAATATGGACATGAACACCGGGGAGCTGTTTTTT.

V gene TRBV6-4 combines with J gene TRBJ2-3; D tentatively reads TRBD1 or TRBD2 (6 bases each). This CDR3 contains 15 residues. Germline CDR1 MRHNA, CDR2 SNTAGT. The V and J ends lost 2 bases and 1 base respectively, with 10 bases between them. CDR3 residues: CASSDPEGGTDTQYF. CDR3 sequence (DNA): TGTGCCAGCAGTGACCCGGAGGGGGGCACAGATACGCAGTATTTT.

In its sample, this clone was seen a few times. This rearrangement joins TRBV7-9 to TRBJ1-4; D is undetermined. Trimming stripped 4 bases from V and 8 bases from J, with 8 bases between. CDR3 length: 12 amino acids. Germline CDR1 and CDR2: SEHNR and FQNEAQ (reference sequence). The CDR3 DNA is TGTGCCAGCAGCTCCTATGACGAAAAACTGTTTTTT. This codes for CASSSYDEKLFF.

There are a few counts of this clone. V is TRBV18 and J is TRBJ2-2, with no clear D. With 3 bases removed from V and 7 bases from J, the gap between germline ends came to 6 bases. The length of the CDR3 is 12 residues. Germline values: CDR1 KGHSH, CDR2 LQKENI. For the CDR3, the DNA is TGTGCCAGCTCACCTAATGGCGGGGAGCTGTTTTTT. Protein sequence: CASSPNGGELFF.

Only one count was recorded for this clone. The chain has TRBV10-3 and TRBJ2-1; D is perhaps TRBD2 (7 bases). The CDR3 spans 13 residues. From germline, CDR1 is ENHRY and CDR2 SYGVKD. V was trimmed by 3 bases and J by 8 bases, leaving 11 bases between them. CDR3 region: CAISDKGGDEQFF. The CDR3 region has the DNA TGTGCCATCAGTGACAAGGGGGGGGATGAGCAGTTCTTC.

This clone was observed a few times. The chain recombines TRBV7-9 with TRBJ2-7, with 8 bases fitting TRBD1. The germline V gene encodes CDR1 SEHNR and CDR2 FQNEAQ (reference sequence). After removal of 4 bases from V and 4 bases from J, the junction contained 12 bases not matched to a gene. The CDR3 is made up of 16 amino acids. In DNA form, the CDR3 reads TGTGCCAGCAGCTACGCCGGGGACAGGACCTCGTACGAGCAGTACTTC. Its translation is CASSYAGDRTSYEQYF.

DNA for the CDR3: TGTGCCAGCAGCTTTGGGGGGACGAACACCGGGGAGCTGTTTTTT. It is translated as CASSFGGTNTGELFF. The gene calls are TRBV5-6 and TRBJ2-2; D might be TRBD2 (6 bases). Between the trimmed V and J ends, which lost 2 bases and 0 bases, there was a span of 8 bases. Germline assignment: CDR1 SGHDT and CDR2 YYEEEE. CDR3 length: 15 amino acids.

The chain couples TRBV11-1 to TRBJ2-1; the D is unclear. Trimming cost V 1 base and J 3 bases, with 1 base left between them. The CDR3 is 12 amino acids. From germline, CDR1 is SGHAT and CDR2 FQDESV (reference sequence). CDR3 in amino acids: CASSLVYNEQFF. CDR3 in DNA: TGTGCCAGCAGCTTAGTCTACAATGAGCAGTTCTTC.

The gene calls are TRBV27 and TRBJ1-1; 8 nucleotides align to TRBD1. CDR3 length: 15 residues. The germline gives CDR1 MNHEY, CDR2 SMNVEV (reference sequence). V lost 3 bases to trimming and J lost 7 bases; unmatched junction nucleotides: 10. The CDR3 protein is CASSLRSGTGLEAFF. DNA of the CDR3: TGTGCCAGCAGTTTGCGGTCGGGGACAGGTCTTGAAGCTTTCTTT.

In nucleotides, the CDR3 is TGTGCCAGCAGCTTAGCTAGCGGGGTAAGCACAGATACGCAGTATTTT. It specifies CASSLASGVSTDTQYF. The chain carries TRBV7-2 and TRBJ2-3, with TRBD2 identical over 8 bases. CDR3 size: 16 residues. J was trimmed by 0 bases and V by 0 bases; bases with no gene match: 2. CDR1 SGHTA and CDR2 FQGNSA come from the germline V gene. The full variable domain, rest sourced from reference TRBV7-2 and TRBJ2-3, is GAGVSQSPSNKVTEKGKDVELRCDPISGHTALYWYRQSLGQGLEFLIYFQGNSAPDKSGLPSDRFSAERTGGSVSTLTIQRTQQEDSAVYLCASSLASGVSTDTQYFGPGTRLTVL.

This chain links TRBV5-1 with TRBJ2-2, with 8 bases aligning to TRBD1. The trim removed 6 bases at V and 2 bases at J, leaving 9 bases unmatched. The CDR3 covers 16 residues. The germline V gene encodes CDR1 SGHRS and CDR2 YFSETQ. DNA for the CDR3: TGCGCCAGCACCGAGAATGGACAGGGCAACACCGGGGAGCTGTTTTTT. It translates to CASTENGQGNTGELFF.

The genes are TRBV15 and TRBJ2-3; the D gene is possibly TRBD2 (6 bases). Per the germline V gene, CDR1 is LNHNV and CDR2 is YYDKDF (reference sequence). This CDR3 has 14 residues. V was cut by 1 base and J by 2 bases, with 7 bases left in between. CDR3: CATSRGGTTDTQYF. The DNA of the CDR3 is TGTGCCACCAGCAGAGGCGGGACCACAGATACGCAGTATTTT.

This clone is medium-sized. V is TRBV12-5 and J is TRBJ1-1, with a weak D call TRBD1 (5 bases). Trimming took off 2 bases at V and 6 bases at J, with 13 bases between the two ends. The V gene's germline CDR1 is LGHNT and CDR2 FRNRAP. CDR3 length equals 14 residues. The CDR3 here is CASGLLWGGAEAFF. Here the CDR3 DNA reads TGTGCTAGTGGTTTGCTTTGGGGCGGGGCTGAAGCTTTCTTT. Filled out from reference TRBV12-5 and TRBJ1-1, the complete variable domain reads DARVTQTPRHKVTEMGQEVTMRCQPILGHNTVFWYRQTMMQGLELLAYFRNRAPLDDSGMPKDRFSAEMPDATLATLKIQPSEPRDSAVYFCASGLLWGGAEAFFGQGTRLTVV.

The J gene is TRBJ2-1, the V gene TRBV7-3; D tentatively fits TRBD1 or TRBD2 (5 bases each). V lost 6 bases and J 4 bases, leaving 16 bases between the germline ends. Germline V gene data show CDR1 as SGHTA and CDR2 as FQGTGA. CDR3 length equals 15 residues. The CDR3: CASSPGTRVYNEQFF. In nucleotides, the CDR3 is TGTGCCAGCAGTCCGGGGACGCGGGTATACAATGAGCAGTTCTTC.

This chain connects TRBV19 to TRBJ2-4, with 8 bases identical to TRBD1. This CDR3 region has 15 residues. After removal of 5 bases from V and 7 bases from J, the junction contained 10 bases not matched to a gene. CDR1 is LNHDA, CDR2 SQIVND, per germline (reference sequence). CDR3 nucleotides: TGTGCCAGTAGTGGTCGGACAGGGACATTTAACATTCAGTACTTC. Protein product: CASSGRTGTFNIQYF.

This chain joins TRBV5-4 and TRBJ2-7; D remains unclear. Germline V gene lookup returns CDR1 SGHNT and CDR2 YYREEE (reference sequence). CDR3 length: 11 residues. V was pared by 7 bases and J by 3 bases, with 8 bases between. CDR3 in amino acids: CASGNGYEQYF. The CDR3 DNA sequence: TGTGCCAGCGGAAACGGCTACGAGCAGTACTTC.

This clone appeared a few times. The chain employs TRBV7-8 and TRBJ1-5, with D perhaps TRBD1 (5 bases). This CDR3 is 15 amino acids long. Germline-derived CDR1 and CDR2 are SGHVS and FQNEAQ. V lost 6 bases and J 4 bases, leaving 16 bases between the germline ends. The CDR3 sequence: CASSLNLGLNQPQHF. In nucleotides, the CDR3 is TGTGCCAGCAGTCTAAATTTGGGGCTTAATCAGCCCCAGCATTTT.

This sequence joins TRBV7-2 and TRBJ2-2; D is possibly TRBD1 (6 bases). Germline V gene sequence: CDR1 SGHTA, CDR2 FQGNSA. V was cut by 5 bases and J by 6 bases, with 22 bases left in between. The CDR3 runs to 17 residues. Written as DNA, the CDR3 is TGTGCCAGCAGCCAGAGGTCGTCCCGGGACATTGCCGGGGAGCTGTTTTTT. Protein: CASSQRSSRDIAGELFF. Looking up the rest from reference TRBV7-2 and TRBJ2-2 gives the full variable domain: GAGVSQSPSNKVTEKGKDVELRCDPISGHTALYWYRQSLGQGLEFLIYFQGNSAPDKSGLPSDRFSAERTGGSVSTLTIQRTQQEDSAVYLCASSQRSSRDIAGELFFGEGSRLTVL.

This clone was observed a few times. V and J are TRBV5-8 and TRBJ1-1; D possibly corresponds to TRBD1 (5 bases). The V end lost 0 bases, the J end lost 5 bases, and 14 bases lay between the germline ends. Germline V gene data show CDR1 as SGHTS and CDR2 as YDEGEE. The CDR3 length is 15 residues. CDR3 amino acids: CASSLGAGGGTEAFF. CDR3 nucleotides: TGTGCCAGCAGCTTGGGGGCCGGGGGTGGGACTGAAGCTTTCTTT.

This clone occurred a few times. The V call is TRBV7-2, the J call TRBJ2-7; weak D call: TRBD1 (5 bases). This CDR3 is 12 amino acids long. Germline V lookup: CDR1 SGHTA, CDR2 FQGNSA. The V and J ends lost 5 bases and 3 bases respectively, with 8 bases between them. The CDR3 protein is CASSRQNYEQYF. In nucleotides, the CDR3 is TGTGCCAGCAGCAGACAGAACTACGAGCAGTACTTC.

The gene calls are TRBV19 and TRBJ2-7, with 7 bases fitting TRBD2. CDR3 length: 15 residues. Germline V gene data show CDR1 as LNHDA and CDR2 as SQIVND (reference sequence). With V trimmed by 4 bases and J by 2 bases, 8 bases remained unmatched. The CDR3 DNA is TGTGCCAGTAGTACCTTAGCGGGTGTCGCCTACGAGCAGTACTTC. Translating it yields CASSTLAGVAYEQYF.

This chain uses TRBV19 with TRBJ2-3; the match to TRBD2 covers 7 bases. With 4 bases clipped from V and 4 bases from J, the junction kept 17 bases outside the gene matches. This CDR3 spans 18 amino acids. Germline V gives CDR1 LNHDA, CDR2 SQIVND (reference sequence). The CDR3 coding sequence is TGTGCCAGTAGTACCCCGGTCATGTTTGCGGGGGTCGCAGATACGCAGTATTTT. This translates into CASSTPVMFAGVADTQYF.

The V call is TRBV7-3, the J call TRBJ2-1; 7 bases agree with TRBD1. V lost 0 bases and J lost 9; bases outside the gene matches: 14. Looked up from germline, CDR1 is SGHTA and CDR2 is FQGTGA. The CDR3 has 17 residues. CDR3 sequence reads: CASSLTGPSSGGLEQFF. CDR3 nucleotide sequence: TGTGCCAGCAGCTTAACAGGGCCGTCGTCAGGGGGTCTTGAGCAGTTCTTC.

This sequence joins TRBV7-9 and TRBJ2-7, with 10 bases matching TRBD2. CDR1 SEHNR and CDR2 FQNEAQ come from the germline V gene (reference sequence). The CDR3 runs to 13 residues. Unmatched junction bases numbered 3, after V lost 4 bases and J lost 6 bases. DNA of the CDR3: TGTGCCAGCAGCTCACTAGCGGGGAGCGAGCAGTACTTC. Amino acid sequence: CASSSLAGSEQYF.

This clone was picked up one time. The CDR3 protein is CASSLVGTGGNQPQHF. The CDR3 DNA reads TGTGCCAGCAGCTTAGTCGGGACAGGGGGGAATCAGCCCCAGCATTTT. The chain carries TRBV7-2 and TRBJ1-5; 11 nucleotides agree with TRBD1. The germline gives CDR1 SGHTA, CDR2 FQGNSA. V lost 1 base and J lost 4; bases outside the gene matches: 3. The CDR3 extends over 16 amino acids.

The chain is built from TRBV9 and TRBJ1-1, with 8 positions matching TRBD1. Germline lookup yields CDR1 SGDLS and CDR2 YYNGEE. Trimming took 4 bases from V and 0 from J; bases not matched to a gene: 8. The CDR3 runs 16 residues. For the CDR3, the DNA is TGTGCCAGCAGCCCGTGGACAGGGCCCATGAACACTGAAGCTTTCTTT. It specifies CASSPWTGPMNTEAFF.

The sample holds a few counts of this clone. The rearrangement uses TRBV4-3 and TRBJ1-1; D is unresolved. The length of the CDR3 is 14 residues. The germline CDR1 and CDR2 sequences are LGHNA and YSLEER. The germline V and J ends were trimmed by 0 bases and 1 base, with 6 bases remaining between them. CDR3 DNA: TGCGCCAGCAGCCAAGAATATTCGAACACTGAAGCTTTCTTT. This sequence encodes CASSQEYSNTEAFF.

This rearrangement joins TRBV19 to TRBJ1-4; D is ambiguous. The CDR3 covers 12 residues. CDR1 is LNHDA, CDR2 SQIVND, per germline (reference sequence). V was pared by 9 bases and J by 6 bases, with 11 bases between. This CDR3 is CASSSLDEKLFF. The DNA of the CDR3 is TGTGCCAGCTCTTCGTTGGATGAAAAACTGTTTTTT.

This sequence joins TRBV7-2 and TRBJ1-6, with 9 bases that match TRBD1. This CDR3 is 15 amino acids long. J gave up 7 bases and V 5 bases, and 6 bases lay outside the gene matches. The germline gives CDR1 SGHTA, CDR2 FQGNSA. DNA for the CDR3: TGTGCCAGCAGCCCCCGGGACAGGGCCAATTCACCCCTCCACTTT. Encoded protein: CASSPRDRANSPLHF.

This clone rates as medium-sized. The chain couples TRBV28 to TRBJ2-7; 7 nucleotides align to TRBD1. Germline CDR1 and CDR2: MDHEN and SYDVKM. Germline trimming cut 6 bases from V and 4 bases from J; bases unmatched to any gene: 12. The CDR3 extends over 15 amino acids. The chain's CDR3 is CASSSPWQGVYEQYF. The CDR3 nucleotides read TGTGCCAGCAGCTCACCGTGGCAGGGGGTTTACGAGCAGTACTTC.